This record looks at one T cell receptor (beta chain) sequence and its context. No antigen is known for it. The data were obtained in a study of graft-versus-host responses after intestinal transplantation. Across the whole study: Uniformly, recipients were administered anti-thymocyte globulin induction with subsequent tacrolimus and steroids for 2 to 3 years.

Study findings and constraints: Maximum circulating GvH clone levels tracked with early post-transplant HvG decreases. GvH clones turned up in recipient marrow; some had shown up first in ileum or blood.

Germline V gene sequence: CDR1 ENHRY, CDR2 SYGVKD. The V and J ends lost 0 bases and 3 bases, in that order; junction bases with no gene match: 1. The CDR3 is made up of 14 amino acids. Libraries were prepared by immunoSEQ multiplex PCR; TCRdb keeps only in-frame clonotypes and omits some of them. The sample consists of about 40,000 clones, roughly 95% of them appearing once. The clonotype was recovered from a human donor who was the organ donor for an intestinal transplant. Source: unstimulated CD8+ T cells sorted from spleen or lymph node cells, taken before transplant. The rearrangement links TRBV10-3 to TRBJ2-7; 8 bases match TRBD1. As DNA, the CDR3 is TGTGCCATCAGTGAGTCGGGACAGGTCTACGAGCAGTACTTC. It codes for CAISESGQVYEQYF.